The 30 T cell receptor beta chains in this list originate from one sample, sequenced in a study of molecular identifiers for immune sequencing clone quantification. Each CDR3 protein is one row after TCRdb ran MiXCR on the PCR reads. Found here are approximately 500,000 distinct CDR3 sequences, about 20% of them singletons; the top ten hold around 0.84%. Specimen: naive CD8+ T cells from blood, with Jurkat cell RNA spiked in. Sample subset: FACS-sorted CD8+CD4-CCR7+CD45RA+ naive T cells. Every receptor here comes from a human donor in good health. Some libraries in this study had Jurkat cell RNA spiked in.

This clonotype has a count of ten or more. The CDR3 DNA reads TGTGCCAGCAGCTTAGTAACGGACAGACAGGGGTATGGCTCACCCCTCCACTTT. Protein: CASSLVTDRQGYGSPLHF. V usage is TRBV7-9 and J usage is TRBJ1-6, with TRBD1 matching 8 bases. This CDR3 spans 18 amino acids. Germline CDR1 is SEHNR and CDR2 is FQNEAQ (reference sequence). V was pared by 1 base and J by 10 bases, with 15 bases of the junction left unmatched.

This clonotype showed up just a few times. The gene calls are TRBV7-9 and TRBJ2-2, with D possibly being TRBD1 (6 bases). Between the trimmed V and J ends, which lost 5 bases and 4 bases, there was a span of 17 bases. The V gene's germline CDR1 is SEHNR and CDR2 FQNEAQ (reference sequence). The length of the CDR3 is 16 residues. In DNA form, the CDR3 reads TGTGCCAGCAGCCCCTGGACAGCAGAATCCACCGGGGAGCTGTTTTTT. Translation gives CASSPWTAESTGELFF.

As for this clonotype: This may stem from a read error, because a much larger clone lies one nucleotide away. CDR3 DNA: TGTGCCTGGAGTGTACTCAAGGGGAGAAACGGGCAGTACTTC. Translating it yields CAWSVLKGRNGQYF. The rearrangement uses TRBV30 and TRBJ2-7; D might be TRBD1 or TRBD2, each matching 5 bases. CDR1 is GTSNPN, CDR2 SVGIG, per germline (reference sequence). Trimming pared 0 bases from V and 9 bases from J, leaving 18 bases between. The CDR3 is 14 residues long. Using reference TRBV30 and TRBJ2-7 for the parts outside the CDR3, the full variable domain is SQTIHQWPATLVQPVGSPLSLECTVEGTSNPNLYWYRQAAGRGLQLLFYSVGIGQISSEVPQNLSASRPQDRQFILSSKKLLLSDSGFYLCAWSVLKGRNGQYFGPGTRLTVT.

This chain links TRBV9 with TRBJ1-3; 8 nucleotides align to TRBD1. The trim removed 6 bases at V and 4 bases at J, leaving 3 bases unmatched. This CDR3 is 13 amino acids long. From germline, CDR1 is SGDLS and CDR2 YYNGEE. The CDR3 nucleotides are TGTGCCAGCACACAGGGGGTCGGAAACACCATATATTTT. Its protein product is CASTQGVGNTIYF.

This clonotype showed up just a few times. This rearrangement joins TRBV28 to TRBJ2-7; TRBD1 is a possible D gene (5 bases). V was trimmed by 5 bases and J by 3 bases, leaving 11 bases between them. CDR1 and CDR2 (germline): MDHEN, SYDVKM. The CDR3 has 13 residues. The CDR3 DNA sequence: TGTGCCAGCAGTCCGGTGACAGACTACGAGCAGTACTTC. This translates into CASSPVTDYEQYF.

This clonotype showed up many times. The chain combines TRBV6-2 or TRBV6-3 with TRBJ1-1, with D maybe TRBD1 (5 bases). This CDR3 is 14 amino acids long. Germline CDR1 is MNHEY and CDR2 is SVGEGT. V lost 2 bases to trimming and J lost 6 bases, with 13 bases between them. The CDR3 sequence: CASSYGMGVSEAFF. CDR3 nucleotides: TGTGCCAGCAGTTACGGGATGGGGGTTTCTGAAGCTTTCTTT.

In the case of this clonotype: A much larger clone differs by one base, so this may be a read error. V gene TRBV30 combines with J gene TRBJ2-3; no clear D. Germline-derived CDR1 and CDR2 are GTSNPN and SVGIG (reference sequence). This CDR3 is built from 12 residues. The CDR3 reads CAWSYAADTQCF. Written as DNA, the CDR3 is TGTGCCTGGAGCTATGCCGCAGATACGCAGTGTTTT.

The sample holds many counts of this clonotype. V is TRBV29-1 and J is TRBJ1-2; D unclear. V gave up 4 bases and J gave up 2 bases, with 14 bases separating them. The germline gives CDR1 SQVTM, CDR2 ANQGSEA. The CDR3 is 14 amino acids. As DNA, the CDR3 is TGCAGCGTTGGAGGTGAAGAAGGGAACTATGGCTACACCTTC. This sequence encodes CSVGGEEGNYGYTF.

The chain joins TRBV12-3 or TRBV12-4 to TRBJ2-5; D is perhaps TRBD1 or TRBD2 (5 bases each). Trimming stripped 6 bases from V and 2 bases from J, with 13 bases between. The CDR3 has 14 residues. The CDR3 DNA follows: TGTGCCAGCAGCACCGGGACGATGCAAGAGACCCAGTACTTC. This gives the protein CASSTGTMQETQYF.

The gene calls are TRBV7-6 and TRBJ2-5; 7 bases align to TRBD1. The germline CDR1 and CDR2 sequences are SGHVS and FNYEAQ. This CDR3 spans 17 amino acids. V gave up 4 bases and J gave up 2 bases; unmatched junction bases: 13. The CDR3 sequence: CASSSGQELLAQETQYF. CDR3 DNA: TGTGCCAGCAGCTCCGGACAGGAGCTTTTAGCGCAAGAGACCCAGTACTTC.

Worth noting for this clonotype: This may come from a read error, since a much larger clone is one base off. The CDR3 sequence is CAGSEVERTYEQYF. The DNA of the CDR3 is TGTGCCGGCAGTGAGGTGGAGCGAACCTACGAGCAGTACTTC. V and J are TRBV2 and TRBJ2-7; D gene uncertain. Germline V gene lookup returns CDR1 SNHLY and CDR2 FYNNEI. This CDR3 contains 14 residues.

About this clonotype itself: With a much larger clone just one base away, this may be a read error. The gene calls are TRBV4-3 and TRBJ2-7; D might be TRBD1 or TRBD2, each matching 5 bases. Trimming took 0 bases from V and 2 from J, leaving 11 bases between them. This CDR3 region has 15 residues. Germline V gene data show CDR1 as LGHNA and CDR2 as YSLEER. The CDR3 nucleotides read TGCGCCAGCAGCCAAGACCGGGGCGGGCCCTACGAGCAGTACTTC. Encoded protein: CASSQDRGGPYEQYF.

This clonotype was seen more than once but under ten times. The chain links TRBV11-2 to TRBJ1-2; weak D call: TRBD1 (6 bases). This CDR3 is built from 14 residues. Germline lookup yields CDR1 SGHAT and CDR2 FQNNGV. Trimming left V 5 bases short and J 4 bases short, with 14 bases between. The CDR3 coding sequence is TGTGCCAGCAGCCCGTTGCTAGGGGGCTATGGCTACACCTTC. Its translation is CASSPLLGGYGYTF.

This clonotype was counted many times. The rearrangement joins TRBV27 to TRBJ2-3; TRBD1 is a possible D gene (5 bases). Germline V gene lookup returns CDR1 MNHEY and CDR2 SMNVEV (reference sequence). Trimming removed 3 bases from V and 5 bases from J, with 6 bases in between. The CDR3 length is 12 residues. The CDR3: CASSFQGDTQYF. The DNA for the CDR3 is TGTGCCAGCAGTTTCCAGGGAGATACGCAGTATTTT.

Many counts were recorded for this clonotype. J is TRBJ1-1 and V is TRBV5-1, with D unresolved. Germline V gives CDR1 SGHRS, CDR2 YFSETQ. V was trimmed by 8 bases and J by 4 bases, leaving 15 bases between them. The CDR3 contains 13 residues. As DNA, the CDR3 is TGCGCCAGTAGAAGAACAGAGGGCACTGAAGCTTTCTTT. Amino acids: CASRRTEGTEAFF. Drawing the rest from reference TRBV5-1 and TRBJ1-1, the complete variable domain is KAGVTQTPRYLIKTRGQQVTLSCSPISGHRSVSWYQQTPGQGLQFLFEYFSETQRNKGNFPGRFSGRQFSNSRSEMNVSTLELGDSALYLCASRRTEGTEAFFGQGTRLTVV.

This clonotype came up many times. The chain's CDR3 is CASSRGTDHLREQYF. Here the CDR3 DNA reads TGTGCCAGCAGCCGGGGGACTGACCATTTACGGGAGCAGTACTTC. The gene calls are TRBV3-1 and TRBJ2-7; D is perhaps TRBD2 (6 bases). Trimming took 4 bases from V and 7 from J, leaving 20 bases between them. The CDR3 consists of 15 residues. Germline CDR1 and CDR2: LGHDT and YNNKEL (reference sequence).

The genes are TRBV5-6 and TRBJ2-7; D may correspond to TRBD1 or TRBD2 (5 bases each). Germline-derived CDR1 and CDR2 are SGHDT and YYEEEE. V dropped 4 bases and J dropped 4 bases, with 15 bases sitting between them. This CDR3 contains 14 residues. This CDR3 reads CASSVGDGHYEQYF. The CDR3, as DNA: TGTGCCAGCAGCGTAGGGGACGGACATTACGAGCAGTACTTC.

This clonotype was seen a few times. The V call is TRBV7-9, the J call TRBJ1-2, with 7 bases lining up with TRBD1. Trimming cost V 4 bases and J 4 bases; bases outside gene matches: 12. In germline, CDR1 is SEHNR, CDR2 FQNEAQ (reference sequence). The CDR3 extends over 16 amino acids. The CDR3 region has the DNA TGTGCCAGCAGCTCCCCTTGGGAAGGGGGCTTCTATGGCTACACCTTC. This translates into CASSSPWEGGFYGYTF.

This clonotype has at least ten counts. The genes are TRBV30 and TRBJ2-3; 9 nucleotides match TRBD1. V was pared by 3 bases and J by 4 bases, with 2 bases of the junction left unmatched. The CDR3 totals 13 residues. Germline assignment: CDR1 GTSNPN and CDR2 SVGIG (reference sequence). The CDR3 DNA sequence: TGTGCCTGGAGAACAGGGGGCCCAGATACGCAGTATTTT. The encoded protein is CAWRTGGPDTQYF.

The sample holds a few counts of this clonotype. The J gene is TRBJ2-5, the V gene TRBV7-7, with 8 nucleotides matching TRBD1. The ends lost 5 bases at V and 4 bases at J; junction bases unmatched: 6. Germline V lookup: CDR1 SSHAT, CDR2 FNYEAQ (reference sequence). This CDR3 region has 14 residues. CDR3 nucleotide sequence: TGTGCCAGCAGCCGGAGGACAGGGACAGAGACCCAGTACTTC. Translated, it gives CASSRRTGTETQYF.

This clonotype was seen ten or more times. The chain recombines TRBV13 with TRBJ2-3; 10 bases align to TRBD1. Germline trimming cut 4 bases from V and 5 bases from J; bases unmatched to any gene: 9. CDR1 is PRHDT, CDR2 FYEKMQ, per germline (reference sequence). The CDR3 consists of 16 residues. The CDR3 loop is CASSWTGGLPRDTQYF. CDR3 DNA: TGTGCCAGCAGCTGGACAGGGGGTCTGCCAAGAGATACGCAGTATTTT.

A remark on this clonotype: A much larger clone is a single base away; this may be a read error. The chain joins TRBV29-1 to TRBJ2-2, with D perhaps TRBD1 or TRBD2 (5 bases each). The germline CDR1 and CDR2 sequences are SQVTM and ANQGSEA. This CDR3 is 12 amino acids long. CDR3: CSVAPRAGALFF. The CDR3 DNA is TGCAGCGTTGCCCCCCGCGCCGGGGCGCTGTTTTTT.

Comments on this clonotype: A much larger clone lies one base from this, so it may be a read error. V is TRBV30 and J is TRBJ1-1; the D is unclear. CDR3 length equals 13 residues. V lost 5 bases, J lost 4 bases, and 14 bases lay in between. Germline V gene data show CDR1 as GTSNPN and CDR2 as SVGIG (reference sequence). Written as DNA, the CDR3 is TGTGCCTGGCGCAGGAGCATGAGCACTGAAGCTTTCTTT. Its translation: CAWRRSMSTEAFF.

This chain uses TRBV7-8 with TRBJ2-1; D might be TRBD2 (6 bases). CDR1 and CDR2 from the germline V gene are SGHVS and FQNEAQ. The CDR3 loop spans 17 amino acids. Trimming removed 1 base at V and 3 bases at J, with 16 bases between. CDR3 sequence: CASSLEEGRLLYNEQFF. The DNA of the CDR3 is TGTGCCAGCAGCTTAGAGGAGGGGCGCCTTCTCTACAATGAGCAGTTCTTC.

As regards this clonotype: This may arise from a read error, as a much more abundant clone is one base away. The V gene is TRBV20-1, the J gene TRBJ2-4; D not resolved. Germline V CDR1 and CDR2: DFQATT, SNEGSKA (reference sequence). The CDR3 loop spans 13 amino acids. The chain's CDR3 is CSASGLPKNVQYF. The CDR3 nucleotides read TGCAGTGCTAGTGGGCTGCCAAAAAACGTTCAGTACTTC.

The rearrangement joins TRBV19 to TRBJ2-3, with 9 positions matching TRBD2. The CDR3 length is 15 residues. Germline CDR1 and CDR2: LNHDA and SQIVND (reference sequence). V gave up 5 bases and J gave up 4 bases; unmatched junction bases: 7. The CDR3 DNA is TGTGCCAGTAGTCGGCTAGCGGGACTCGCAGATACGCAGTATTTT. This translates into CASSRLAGLADTQYF.

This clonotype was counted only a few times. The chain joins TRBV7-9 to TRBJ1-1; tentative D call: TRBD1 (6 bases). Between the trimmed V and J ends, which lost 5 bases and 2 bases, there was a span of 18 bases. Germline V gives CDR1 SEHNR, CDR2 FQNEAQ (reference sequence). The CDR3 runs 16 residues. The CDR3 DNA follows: TGTGCCAGCAGCCAGACATCGACAGGAGTTAACACTGAAGCTTTCTTT. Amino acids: CASSQTSTGVNTEAFF.

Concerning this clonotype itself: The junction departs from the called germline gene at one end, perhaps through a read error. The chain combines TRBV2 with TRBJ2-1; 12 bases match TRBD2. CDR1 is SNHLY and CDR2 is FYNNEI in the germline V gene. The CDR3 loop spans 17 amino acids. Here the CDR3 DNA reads TGTGCCGGCAGCGCCCATCCTAGCGGGGGGGCCGTCAATGAGCAGTTCTTC. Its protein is CAGSAHPSGGAVNEQFF.

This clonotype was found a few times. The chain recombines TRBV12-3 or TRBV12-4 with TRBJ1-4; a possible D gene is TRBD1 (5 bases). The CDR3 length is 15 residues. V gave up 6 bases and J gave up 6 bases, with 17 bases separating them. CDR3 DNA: TGTGCCAGCAGCCGGCGGGAGGACATATATGAAAAACTGTTTTTT. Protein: CASSRREDIYEKLFF.

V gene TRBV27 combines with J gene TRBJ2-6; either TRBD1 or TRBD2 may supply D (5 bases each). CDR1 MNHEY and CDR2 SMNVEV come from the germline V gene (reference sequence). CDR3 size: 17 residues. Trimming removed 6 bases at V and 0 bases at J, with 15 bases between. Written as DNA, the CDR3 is TGTGCCAGCAGCCCCACCCCGGGGACCTCTGGGGCCAACGTCCTGACTTTC. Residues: CASSPTPGTSGANVLTF.